This TCR beta chain emerged from a study of tumor and adjacent non-tumor tissue in lung cancer. Background on the study: On average, productive TCRbeta reads reached 4 million to 5 million per sample. Findings of the study overall: Compared with tumor, normal lung showed significantly lower TCR diversity. In normal lung, the top 100 clones were significantly more dominant than in tumor.

RNA was extracted from bulk tissue without any cell sorting. Distant lung tissue was collected more than 3 cm away from the tumor edge. Chemotherapy-naive patients with new lung cancer underwent thoracic surgery in China, August–late 2014. About this clonotype itself: Antigen specificity is unknown. Mismatch with germline at one junction end may stem from a read error.

This CDR3 has 18 amino acids. Three rounds of nested PCR, following a modified ARM-PCR protocol, produced the TCRbeta library. TCRdb used MiXCR to reprocess the multiplex PCR reads, holding one entry per CDR3 protein. Of roughly 70,000 distinct CDR3 sequences in the sample, 65% to 75% are singletons; the top ten hold around a quarter. The rearrangement joins TRBV12-3 or TRBV12-4 to TRBJ2-3; 11 positions match TRBD2. Sequencing used distant non-tumor lung tissue. This receptor was identified in a woman between 45 and 65 years old with non-small cell lung cancer. Here the CDR3 DNA reads TGTACCAGCAGTCCTAAACCCCGACTAGCGGGGCTCACAGATACGCAGTATTTT. Translation: CTSSPKPRLAGLTDTQYF.